This TCR beta chain appears in the sequencing data of a study of PD-1 blockade in classical Hodgkin lymphoma. Data came from immunoSEQ multiplex PCR; TCRdb stores just in-frame clones and leaves some out. The sample has roughly 17,000 clones; roughly 87% are singletons. Time point denoted: newly diagnosed, previously untreated cHL patient sample. Comparator PBMCs were from newly diagnosed, untreated classical Hodgkin lymphoma. Per germline, CDR1 SNHLY and CDR2 FYNNEI. V lost 5 bases and J lost 9, with 22 bases in between. The CDR3 contains 15 residues. This TCR was sampled from a human donor with classical Hodgkin lymphoma. This chain uses TRBV2 with TRBJ1-2, with D perhaps TRBD1 (5 bases). Sequencing was performed on peripheral blood mononuclear cells (PBMCs). Here the CDR3 DNA reads TGTGCCAGCAGTCCTGACAGTGGGGCAGATTATAGCTACACCTTC. Translating it yields CASSPDSGADYSYTF.